These 5 T cell receptor beta chains came from one sample sequenced in a study of radiation and T cells in renal cell carcinoma. Sequenced by immunoSEQ multiplex PCR; TCRdb stores in-frame clones only, minus some. The sample includes 150,000 or so clones, about nine tenths of them seen just once. Time point defined: baseline pretreatment blood. Treatment indicated: 15 Gy SBRT to primary tumor, nephrectomy 4 weeks later. The specimen was blood, collected from a patient whose treatment included radiotherapy and nephrectomy. The receptors were gathered from a woman aged 70-85 years with renal cell carcinoma.

This sequence joins TRBV19 and TRBJ1-5, with no clear D. V gave up 1 base and J gave up 0 bases, with 10 bases separating them. CDR3 length: 16 amino acids. Per germline, CDR1 LNHDA and CDR2 SQIVND (reference sequence). The CDR3 bases are TGTGCCAGTAGTATAGGAAGCAGCTATAGCAATCAGCCCCAGCATTTT. Encoded protein: CASSIGSSYSNQPQHF.

This sequence joins TRBV28 and TRBJ2-7; possible D gene TRBD2, 7 bases. Germline assignment: CDR1 MDHEN and CDR2 SYDVKM. V lost 3 bases and J lost 4, with 13 bases in between. The length of the CDR3 is 14 residues. CDR3 coding DNA: TGTGCCAGCAGTTTGCGGGGGCCGCGATACGAGCAGTACTTC. This sequence encodes CASSLRGPRYEQYF.

The chain couples TRBV7-9 to TRBJ1-3; D is unresolved. Trimming removed 8 bases at V and 8 bases at J, with 7 bases between. Germline V lookup: CDR1 SEHNR, CDR2 FQNEAQ (reference sequence). The CDR3 is 10 residues long. The CDR3 coding sequence is TGTGCCAGCGAGGGTGACACCATATATTTT. It translates to CASEGDTIYF.

This clone was seen more than once but under ten times. The DNA of the CDR3 is TGTGCCAGCAGTCCCACAGATACGCAGTATTTT. Its translation: CASSPTDTQYF. This chain links TRBV28 with TRBJ2-3, with D unclear. With 5 bases removed from V and 2 bases from J, the gap between germline ends came to 2 bases. The CDR3 has 11 residues. The germline V gene encodes CDR1 MDHEN and CDR2 SYDVKM.

This chain uses TRBV11-3 with TRBJ1-2; TRBD1 matches at 9 bases. The germline V gene has CDR1 SGHNT and CDR2 YENEEA. The trim removed 5 bases at V and 4 bases at J, leaving 8 bases unmatched. This CDR3 region has 15 residues. The CDR3 DNA is TGTGCCAGCAGCCCGATCGACAGGGGGACCTATGGCTACACCTTC. It is translated as CASSPIDRGTYGYTF.